One sample yielded the 30 T cell receptor beta chains listed below, sequenced in a study of CD8+CD57+ T cells in acquired aplastic anemia (dated by TCRdb to 2017 to 2018). Expansion of CD8+CD57+ cells had been shown by flow cytometry in the patients chosen for sequencing. TCRdb lists the instrument as Illumina HiSeq 2000. Profiling of TCR beta VDJ combinations and CDR3 sequences used genomic DNA as the template. The raw public reads went through TCRdb reprocessing: fastp at Q25, MiXCR clone calling, in-frame beta chains kept. Rows are unified per CDR3 protein, each entry keeping the most common DNA and genes. The sample yields 200,000 to 300,000 distinct CDR3 sequences; around half were counted once. The biggest ten clones account for 7.8% of the sample. The specimen sequenced was sorted CD4+, CD8+, or CD8+CD57+ T cells (not recorded which) from PBMCs. The origin of the receptors is a human donor with aplastic anemia.

The chain employs TRBV7-9 and TRBJ1-5, with TRBD1 as a possible D gene (5 bases). Looked up from germline, CDR1 is SEHNR and CDR2 is FQNEAQ (reference sequence). V gave up 1 base and J gave up 1 base, with 14 bases separating them. The CDR3 sequence is 17 residues long. The CDR3 spells CASSLGGRAVSNQPQHF. The CDR3, as DNA: TGTGCCAGCAGCTTAGGCGGCAGGGCGGTAAGCAATCAGCCCCAGCATTTT.

The chain is built from TRBV10-3 and TRBJ1-1; D is possibly TRBD1 (5 bases). The V gene's germline CDR1 is ENHRY and CDR2 SYGVKD. The CDR3 totals 13 residues. Trimming removed 4 bases at V and 4 bases at J, with 10 bases between. DNA of the CDR3: TGTGCCATCAGTGTACCGGGGGGCACTGAAGCTTTCTTT. Translating gives CAISVPGGTEAFF.

This clonotype appeared many times. CDR3: CSASNTGQGTLGMSLHF. Written as DNA, the CDR3 is TGCAGTGCTTCCAACACCGGACAGGGGACGCTGGGGATGTCCCTCCACTTT. The chain couples TRBV20-1 to TRBJ1-6; 9 bases match TRBD1. This CDR3 contains 17 residues. CDR1 DFQATT and CDR2 SNEGSKA come from the germline V gene (reference sequence). V gave up 5 bases and J gave up 14 bases; unmatched junction bases: 22.

This clonotype occurred a few times. The chain uses TRBV7-3 and TRBJ2-1; 8 positions agree with TRBD1. The trim removed 6 bases at V and 2 bases at J, leaving 9 bases unmatched. Germline values: CDR1 SGHTA, CDR2 FQGTGA. This CDR3 has 16 residues. In DNA, the CDR3 is TGTGCCAGCAGTTTATCGACAGGGGATGCCTACAATGAGCAGTTCTTC. As protein: CASSLSTGDAYNEQFF. The full variable domain, its missing parts supplied by reference TRBV7-3 and TRBJ2-1, is GAGVSQTPSNKVTEKGKYVELRCDPISGHTALYWYRQSLGQGPEFLIYFQGTGAADDSGLPNDRFFAVRPEGSVSTLKIQRTERGDSAVYLCASSLSTGDAYNEQFFGPGTRLTVL.

This sequence joins TRBV15 and TRBJ2-6; D possibly corresponds to TRBD2 (5 bases). The germline gives CDR1 LNHNV, CDR2 YYDKDF (reference sequence). The V end was cut by 6 bases, the J end by 3 bases, with 6 bases between. CDR3 size: 13 residues. The CDR3 nucleotides are TGTGCCACCAGGGGGAGTGGGGCCAACGTCCTGACTTTC. Its translation is CATRGSGANVLTF.

The chain joins TRBV28 to TRBJ1-2; 7 bases line up with TRBD1. J was trimmed by 5 bases and V by 5 bases; bases with no gene match: 14. CDR3 length equals 16 residues. CDR1 is MDHEN, CDR2 SYDVKM, per germline. For the CDR3, the DNA is TGTGCCAGCAGTGATTCCCTTCCGGTACAGGGGTATGGCTACACCTTC. Amino acid sequence: CASSDSLPVQGYGYTF.

This clonotype was counted many times. The CDR3 coding sequence is TGTGCCAGCAGACTAGGAAATGAGCAGTTCTTC. Its protein is CASRLGNEQFF. This rearrangement joins TRBV6-5 to TRBJ2-1; possible D gene TRBD2, 5 bases. CDR3 length: 11 amino acids. V lost 6 bases to trimming and J lost 7 bases, with 7 bases between them. CDR1 and CDR2 from the germline V gene are MNHEY and SVGAGI.

This clonotype appeared a few times. The chain carries TRBV7-9 and TRBJ1-6; D not resolved. The ends were cut back, 5 bases at V and 7 bases at J, with 12 bases in the middle. CDR1 is SEHNR and CDR2 is FQNEAQ in the germline V gene (reference sequence). CDR3 length: 14 residues. CDR3 loop: CASSPTLRNSPLHF. The CDR3 DNA is TGTGCCAGCAGCCCAACTCTCCGGAATTCACCCCTCCACTTT.

This clonotype came up many times. J is TRBJ2-1 and V is TRBV13; 7 positions match TRBD1. V lost 4 bases and J lost 3; bases outside the gene matches: 3. Germline V gene lookup returns CDR1 PRHDT and CDR2 FYEKMQ (reference sequence). The CDR3 has 14 residues. CDR3 sequence: CASSSTGFYNEQFF. The CDR3 DNA reads TGTGCCAGCAGCTCGACAGGGTTCTACAATGAGCAGTTCTTC.

There are many counts of this clonotype. This chain's CDR3 is CASSLTGPGQNTEAFF. The CDR3 DNA follows: TGTGCCAGCAGCTTAACAGGGCCGGGCCAGAACACTGAAGCTTTCTTT. This sequence joins TRBV7-2 and TRBJ1-1; D may be TRBD1 (6 bases). Germline V gene lookup returns CDR1 SGHTA and CDR2 FQGNSA. There are 16 residues in the CDR3. Trimming left V 2 bases short and J 1 base short, with 14 bases between.

This clonotype came up many times. V usage is TRBV5-1 and J usage is TRBJ2-2; 8 positions match TRBD1. Per germline, CDR1 SGHRS and CDR2 YFSETQ. CDR3 length: 15 amino acids. Unmatched junction bases numbered 5, after V lost 2 bases and J lost 5 bases. CDR3 nucleotides: TGCGCCAGCAGCTTTCGACAGGGGAATACCGGGGAGCTGTTTTTT. It specifies CASSFRQGNTGELFF.

To note about this clonotype: Its ends do not fully match the called genes, so a read error is possible. The chain combines TRBV10-1 with TRBJ2-7; D is ambiguous. Looked up from germline, CDR1 is WNHNN and CDR2 is SYGVQD (reference sequence). CDR3 length: 12 amino acids. CDR3 loop: CASSLYPSEQYF. The CDR3 bases are TGTGCCAGCAGCTTATACCCCTCCGAGCAGTACTTC.

CDR3 coding DNA: TGTGCCACTCAGGAGGGCCAAGAGACCCAGTACTTC. Its protein product is CATQEGQETQYF. This chain uses TRBV2 with TRBJ2-5; TRBD2 is a possible D gene (6 bases). V gave up 10 bases and J gave up 1 base, with 10 bases separating them. CDR1 and CDR2 (germline): SNHLY, FYNNEI. The CDR3 is made up of 12 amino acids.

The table lists this clonotype with many counts. This sequence joins TRBV20-1 and TRBJ2-7; D is unresolved. Germline assignment: CDR1 DFQATT and CDR2 SNEGSKA (reference sequence). The CDR3 runs to 14 residues. In DNA, the CDR3 is TGCAGCCTACCCTCCCCTGAGACCTCCTACGAGCAGTACTTC. Translation: CSLPSPETSYEQYF.

CDR3 DNA sequence: TGTGCCAGCAGTTGGGTCCGGGACAGGCTCCCTAGCGGGGGTTACAATGAGCAGTTCTTC. Protein sequence: CASSWVRDRLPSGGYNEQFF. This chain links TRBV6-2 or TRBV6-3 with TRBJ2-1, with 10 bases fitting TRBD2. Germline trimming cut 4 bases from V and 4 bases from J; bases unmatched to any gene: 19. This CDR3 has 20 amino acids. Looked up from germline, CDR1 is MNHEY and CDR2 is SVGEGT.

As for this clonotype: A junction boundary mismatches the germline segment, possibly from a read error. The chain couples TRBV10-2 to TRBJ1-6, with 8 bases lining up with TRBD1. Germline assignment: CDR1 WSHSY and CDR2 SAAADI. This CDR3 has 15 amino acids. The CDR3 nucleotides are TGTGCCAGCAGTAAACCGGGACAGGACAATTCACCCCTCCACTTT. This sequence encodes CASSKPGQDNSPLHF.

In its sample, this clonotype was seen a few times. The rearrangement links TRBV12-5 to TRBJ2-7; D remains unclear. Germline V lookup: CDR1 LGHNT, CDR2 FRNRAP. The CDR3 is made up of 14 amino acids. V gave up 6 bases and J gave up 0 bases, with 12 bases separating them. CDR3 sequence: CASGAGSSSYEQYF. CDR3 in DNA: TGTGCTAGTGGAGCCGGGTCTAGCTCCTACGAGCAGTACTTC. Full variable domain (missing parts from reference TRBV12-5 and TRBJ2-7): DARVTQTPRHKVTEMGQEVTMRCQPILGHNTVFWYRQTMMQGLELLAYFRNRAPLDDSGMPKDRFSAEMPDATLATLKIQPSEPRDSAVYFCASGAGSSSYEQYFGPGTRLTVT.

This clonotype has just one count. This chain links TRBV4-1 with TRBJ1-3, with 7 bases matching TRBD1. Germline CDR1 is MGHRA and CDR2 is YSYEKL. This CDR3 spans 11 amino acids. V lost 2 bases and J lost 12; bases outside the gene matches: 1. The CDR3 loop reads CASSQWDSIYF. The CDR3 nucleotides are TGCGCCAGCAGCCAATGGGACAGCATATATTTT.

This clonotype has just a few counts. V gene TRBV6-5 combines with J gene TRBJ1-1, with a weak D call TRBD1 (5 bases). Trimming left V 7 bases short and J 0 bases short, with 9 bases between. This CDR3 has 13 amino acids. Germline-derived CDR1 and CDR2 are MNHEY and SVGAGI. The CDR3 DNA reads as TGTGCCAGCACTGGGGGGATGAACACTGAAGCTTTCTTT. It is translated as CASTGGMNTEAFF.

This clonotype was recorded a few times. Just one base apart from a much larger clone, this may be a read error. V gene TRBV10-3 combines with J gene TRBJ2-2; tentatively, D is TRBD1 (5 bases). The length of the CDR3 is 15 residues. Germline lookup yields CDR1 ENHRY and CDR2 SYGVKD. The CDR3 region is CATSNRRMNTGELFF. In nucleotides, the CDR3 is TGTGCCACCAGTAACAGGCGTATGAACACCGGGGAGCTGTTTTTT.

This clonotype was seen only once. This sequence joins TRBV7-9 and TRBJ2-7; TRBD1 matches 7 bases. This CDR3 region has 19 residues. V lost 1 base, J lost 0 bases, and 15 bases stayed unmatched. The germline V gene encodes CDR1 SEHNR and CDR2 FQNEAQ (reference sequence). CDR3 in DNA: TGTGCCAGCAGCTTAGGGAGAGGGAAGGACAGGACGAGCTCCTACGAGCAGTACTTC. It encodes CASSLGRGKDRTSSYEQYF.

The gene calls are TRBV19 and TRBJ1-1; D call uncertain. V gave up 5 bases and J gave up 3 bases, with 7 bases separating them. Per germline, CDR1 LNHDA and CDR2 SQIVND (reference sequence). The CDR3 covers 12 residues. The CDR3 nucleotides read TGTGCCAGTAGTGTGCTGGACACTGAAGCTTTCTTT. Translation gives CASSVLDTEAFF. The variable domain in full, completed from reference TRBV19 and TRBJ1-1, reads DGGITQSPKYLFRKEGQNVTLSCEQNLNHDAMYWYRQDPGQGLRLIYYSQIVNDFQKGDIAEGYSVSREKKESFPLTVTSAQKNPTAFYLCASSVLDTEAFFGQGTRLTVV.

The chain is built from TRBV2 and TRBJ2-7; 12 positions agree with TRBD2. CDR1 and CDR2 (germline): SNHLY, FYNNEI. J lost 2 bases, V lost 7 bases, and 9 bases had no gene match. The CDR3 length is 16 residues. The chain's CDR3 is CASMLAGGPSPYEQYF. The CDR3 nucleotides are TGTGCCAGCATGCTAGCGGGGGGGCCTTCCCCCTACGAGCAGTACTTC.

This clonotype was seen more than once but under ten times. It may be a read error: a sequence one base away is much more abundant. The chain is built from TRBV7-3 and TRBJ1-6; D is unclear. The CDR3 is 14 amino acids. With 1 base removed from V and 6 bases from J, the gap between germline ends came to 7 bases. Per germline, CDR1 SGHTA and CDR2 FQGTGA. CDR3 region: CASSLSACNSPLHF. The CDR3 bases are TGTGCCAGCAGCTTAAGCGCTTGTAATTCACCCCTCCACTTT.

This clonotype was seen at least ten times. J is TRBJ1-2 and V is TRBV10-3, with 9 bases fitting TRBD1. The V gene's germline CDR1 is ENHRY and CDR2 SYGVKD. The CDR3 is 16 residues long. With 2 bases clipped from V and 5 bases from J, the junction kept 9 bases outside the gene matches. The CDR3 DNA follows: TGTGCCATCAGTGAGCCGGGACAGGGCCTAGGTTATGGCTACACCTTC. Translated, it gives CAISEPGQGLGYGYTF.

V gene TRBV11-2 combines with J gene TRBJ2-7, with a tentative D call TRBD1 (6 bases). Trimming removed 6 bases from V and 5 bases from J, with 17 bases in between. Germline CDR1 SGHAT, CDR2 FQNNGV. The CDR3 covers 14 residues. CDR3 bases: TGTGCCAGCAGGTCCGACAGGCGAGCCCACGAGCAGTACTTC. Protein sequence: CASRSDRRAHEQYF.

The table lists this clonotype with many counts. This chain uses TRBV7-8 with TRBJ2-7; D is undetermined. CDR3 length: 15 residues. V lost 4 bases and J lost 6, with 19 bases in between. Germline V gives CDR1 SGHVS, CDR2 FQNEAQ. As DNA, the CDR3 is TGTGCCAGCAGCTCCCAAATGGGCCCGTGGGGCGAGCAGTACTTC. Its protein product is CASSSQMGPWGEQYF.

V and J are TRBV10-1 and TRBJ2-7; D possibly corresponds to TRBD1 (6 bases). The CDR3 length is 14 residues. V was shortened by 8 bases and J by 6 bases, with 20 bases between the two germline ends. Germline V gene lookup returns CDR1 WNHNN and CDR2 SYGVQD (reference sequence). CDR3 in amino acids: CASSGQLLLGEQYF. As DNA, the CDR3 is TGCGCCAGCTCAGGACAGCTGCTCCTAGGCGAGCAGTACTTC.

This rearrangement joins TRBV24-1 to TRBJ1-5, with D possibly being TRBD1 (5 bases). This CDR3 has 15 residues. The V and J ends lost 5 bases and 7 bases respectively, with 17 bases between them. Germline CDR1 KGHDR, CDR2 SFDVKD. The CDR3: CATSGSDSGGQPQHF. In DNA, the CDR3 is TGTGCCACCAGTGGATCAGATTCGGGGGGACAGCCCCAGCATTTT.

This chain links TRBV7-9 with TRBJ2-5; 7 bases align to TRBD2. The DNA end is a closer match to TRBJ2-7, so the J assignment may be wrong. The CDR3 is 15 residues long. Germline V CDR1 and CDR2: SEHNR, FQNEAQ (reference sequence). Here the CDR3 reads CASSQPGRALGEQYF. The CDR3 coding sequence is TGTGCCAGCAGCCAACCGGGGAGGGCTTTGGGCGAGCAGTACTTC.